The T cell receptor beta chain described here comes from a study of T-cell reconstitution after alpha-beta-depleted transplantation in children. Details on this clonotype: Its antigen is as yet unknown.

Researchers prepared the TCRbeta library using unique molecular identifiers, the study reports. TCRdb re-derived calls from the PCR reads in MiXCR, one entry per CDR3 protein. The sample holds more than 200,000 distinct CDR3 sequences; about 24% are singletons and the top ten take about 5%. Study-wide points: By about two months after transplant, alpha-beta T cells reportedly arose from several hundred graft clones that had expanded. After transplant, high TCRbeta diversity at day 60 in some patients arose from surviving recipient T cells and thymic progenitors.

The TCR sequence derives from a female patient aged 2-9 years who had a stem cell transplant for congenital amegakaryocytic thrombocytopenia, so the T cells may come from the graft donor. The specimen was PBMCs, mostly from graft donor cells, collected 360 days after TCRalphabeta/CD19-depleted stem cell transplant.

The CDR3 region is CASQMRGQGPYEQYF. CDR3 bases: TGCGCCAGCCAAATGAGGGGACAGGGTCCCTACGAGCAGTACTTC. The chain carries TRBV4-1 and TRBJ2-7, with TRBD1 matching 9 bases. V shed 8 bases and J 2 bases; nucleotides not matched to a gene: 10. CDR1 MGHRA and CDR2 YSYEKL come from the germline V gene. The CDR3 loop spans 15 amino acids.